The 9 T cell receptor beta chains below were found in one sample sequenced in a study of T cells after yellow fever vaccination. TCRdb called the 5' RACE reads again in MiXCR, with one record for every CDR3 protein. The data contain nearly 300,000 distinct CDR3 sequences, roughly 9% of them singletons. The sequencing used CD4+ T cells sorted from PBMCs, collected 5 days after the yellow fever booster vaccination. These TCRs come from a man aged 18 to 29 who received the YFV17D yellow fever vaccine.

This clonotype came up a few times. This chain uses TRBV9 with TRBJ2-7; no reliable D call. Germline CDR1 and CDR2: SGDLS and YYNGEE. Trimming left V 0 bases short and J 2 bases short, with 15 bases between. This CDR3 comprises 16 residues. The CDR3 coding sequence is TGTGCCAGCAGCGTAGTAATAACAGCACCCCCCTACGAGCAGTACTTC. Protein: CASSVVITAPPYEQYF.

This clonotype was detected only a few times. This chain joins TRBV7-2 and TRBJ1-2; D is ambiguous. Trimming removed 3 bases at V and 2 bases at J, with 13 bases between. Germline CDR1 is SGHTA and CDR2 is FQGNSA. The CDR3 runs 15 residues. CDR3 nucleotide sequence: TGTGCCAGCAGCTTGGACCCCCGATCGAACTATGGCTACACCTTC. This codes for CASSLDPRSNYGYTF.

The table lists this clonotype with a count of one. V gene TRBV20-1 combines with J gene TRBJ2-1; a possible D gene is TRBD2 (6 bases). Germline V gives CDR1 DFQATT, CDR2 SNEGSKA (reference sequence). V was pared by 3 bases and J by 6 bases, with 12 bases between. The CDR3 runs to 13 residues. The CDR3 bases are TGCAGTGCTAGGCGGGACCCCTCCAATGAGCAGTTCTTC. Amino acids: CSARRDPSNEQFF.

This chain connects TRBV12-3 or TRBV12-4 to TRBJ2-2, with 7 bases identical to TRBD2. The CDR3 totals 17 residues. V was pared by 6 bases and J by 1 base, with 11 bases of the junction left unmatched. The CDR3 loop reads CASSPTRREMNTGELFF. The CDR3 DNA follows: TGTGCCAGCAGCCCCACTAGGCGGGAGATGAACACCGGGGAGCTGTTTTTT.

In its sample, this clonotype was seen a few times. The chain employs TRBV29-1 and TRBJ1-1, with D uncertain. CDR3 size: 16 residues. Germline V gene sequence: CDR1 SQVTM, CDR2 ANQGSEA. The ends were cut back, 7 bases at V and 4 bases at J, with 25 bases in the middle. The CDR3 reads CSGQGSSHPKGTEAFF. The CDR3 DNA is TGCAGCGGTCAAGGCAGCTCCCACCCTAAGGGCACTGAAGCTTTCTTT.

As DNA, the CDR3 is TGTGCCAGCAAGGAGGCAGAGGGCGGCTACACCTTC. Translating it yields CASKEAEGGYTF. The J gene is TRBJ1-2, the V gene TRBV12-3 or TRBV12-4; D is uncertain. The CDR3 contains 12 residues. Trimming took 7 bases from V and 8 from J, leaving 14 bases between them.

The V gene is TRBV24-1, the J gene TRBJ1-1; possible D gene TRBD1, 6 bases. The CDR3 length is 13 residues. CDR1 and CDR2 from the germline V gene are KGHDR and SFDVKD. V was cut by 7 bases and J by 12 bases, with 20 bases left in between. DNA for the CDR3: TGTGCCACCAGAAGGGGGGAGGCAGGACATCCTTTCTTT. Translation gives CATRRGEAGHPFF.

The chain employs TRBV28 and TRBJ2-5, with a weak D call TRBD2 (5 bases). The V end was cut by 3 bases, the J end by 5 bases, with 10 bases between. Per germline, CDR1 MDHEN and CDR2 SYDVKM. This CDR3 is built from 13 residues. CDR3 protein: CASSFPGSETQYF. In nucleotides, the CDR3 is TGTGCCAGCAGTTTTCCGGGATCCGAGACCCAGTACTTC.

Many counts were recorded for this clonotype. This chain links TRBV3-1 with TRBJ2-3; no firm D call. V was cut by 4 bases and J by 4 bases, with 6 bases left in between. Germline lookup yields CDR1 LGHDT and CDR2 YNNKEL (reference sequence). The CDR3 totals 12 residues. CDR3: CASSLRPDTQYF. The CDR3 DNA sequence: TGTGCCAGCAGCCTCAGGCCAGATACGCAGTATTTT.